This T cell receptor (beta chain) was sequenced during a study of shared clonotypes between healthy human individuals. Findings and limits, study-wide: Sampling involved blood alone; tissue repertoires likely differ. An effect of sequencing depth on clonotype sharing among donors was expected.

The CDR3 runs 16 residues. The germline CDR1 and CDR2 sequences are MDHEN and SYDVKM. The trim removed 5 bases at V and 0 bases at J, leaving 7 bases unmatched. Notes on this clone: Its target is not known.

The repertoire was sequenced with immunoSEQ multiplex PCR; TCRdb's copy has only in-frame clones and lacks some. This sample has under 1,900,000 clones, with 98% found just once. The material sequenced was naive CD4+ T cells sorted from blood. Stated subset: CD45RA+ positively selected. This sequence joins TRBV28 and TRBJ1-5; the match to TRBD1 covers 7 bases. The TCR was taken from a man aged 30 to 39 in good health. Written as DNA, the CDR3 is TGTGCCAGCAGTGGATCAGGGGGTCATAGCAATCAGCCCCAGCATTTT. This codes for CASSGSGGHSNQPQHF.